Presented here are 14 T cell receptor beta chains from one specimen sequenced in a study of T cells after yellow fever vaccination. TCRdb recomputed calls from the 5' RACE reads with MiXCR, one row per CDR3 protein. The top ten hold about 14% of the sample, which has around 610,000 distinct CDR3 sequences, roughly 14% seen once. The input for sequencing was PBMCs, taken on the day of the yellow fever booster vaccination. These receptors came from a man between 25 and 39 years old who received the YFV17D yellow fever vaccine.

V is TRBV7-6 and J is TRBJ1-6; 9 nucleotides line up with TRBD1. This CDR3 contains 15 residues. Per germline, CDR1 SGHVS and CDR2 FNYEAQ. The V segment lost 5 bases and the J segment 8 bases; nucleotides outside the gene matches: 7. Here the CDR3 DNA reads TGTGCCAGCAGCCAGCACGGACAGGGGCATTCACCCCTCCACTTT. It codes for CASSQHGQGHSPLHF. Full variable domain (outside the CDR3, taken from reference TRBV7-6 and TRBJ1-6): GAGVSQSPRYKVTKRGQDVALRCDPISGHVSLYWYRQALGQGPEFLTYFNYEAQQDKSGLPNDRFSAERPEGSISTLTIQRTEQRDSAMYRCASSQHGQGHSPLHFGNGTRLTVT.

J is TRBJ2-1 and V is TRBV9, with TRBD2 matching 10 bases. There are 16 residues in the CDR3. The J segment lost 9 bases and the V segment lost 0 bases, leaving 9 bases of the junction unmatched. Germline V gene data show CDR1 as SGDLS and CDR2 as YYNGEE. The CDR3 loop reads CASSVDPSGSGSEQFF. CDR3 sequence (DNA): TGTGCCAGCAGCGTAGACCCTAGCGGGAGTGGAAGTGAGCAGTTCTTC.

This clonotype has more than one count but fewer than ten. V gene TRBV7-9 combines with J gene TRBJ2-2; TRBD2 matches 7 bases. This CDR3 is built from 15 residues. The V and J ends lost 7 bases and 4 bases, in that order; junction bases with no gene match: 9. CDR1 and CDR2 (germline): SEHNR, FQNEAQ (reference sequence). In nucleotides, the CDR3 is TGTGCCAGCACCCTCGGGGCGGGAGCCACCGGGGAGCTGTTTTTT. Protein product: CASTLGAGATGELFF.

The chain links TRBV7-2 to TRBJ2-5; D is unresolved. CDR1 and CDR2 (germline): SGHTA, FQGNSA. The CDR3 runs to 16 residues. The V end lost 4 bases, the J end lost 4 bases, and 19 bases lay between the germline ends. The DNA for the CDR3 is TGTGCCAGCAGCTACTCGTTCCTCGGTGCCGGAGAGACCCAGTACTTC. Translating gives CASSYSFLGAGETQYF.

This clonotype was counted only a few times. The rearrangement links TRBV6-1 to TRBJ1-1; 9 bases are a match to TRBD1. Germline V gene lookup returns CDR1 MNHNS and CDR2 SASEGT. Trimming at V came to 8 bases and at J to 10 bases, leaving 11 bases not matched to a gene. The CDR3 covers 13 residues. The CDR3 is CASHAYRGLGAFF. The CDR3 bases are TGTGCCAGCCATGCGTACAGGGGGCTAGGAGCTTTCTTT.

J is TRBJ2-1 and V is TRBV3-1; 8 positions match TRBD2. The CDR3 sequence is 14 residues long. The trim removed 6 bases at V and 5 bases at J, leaving 6 bases unmatched. Germline CDR1 is LGHDT and CDR2 is YNNKEL (reference sequence). The CDR3 DNA reads as TGTGCCAGCAGTGGACTAGCAATGAACAATGAGCAGTTCTTC. Its translation: CASSGLAMNNEQFF.

V is TRBV14 and J is TRBJ2-2; no clear D. The CDR3 contains 14 residues. V gave up 2 bases and J gave up 6 bases, with 10 bases separating them. The germline V gene has CDR1 SGHDN and CDR2 FVKESK. The CDR3 here is CASSQLSRPGELFF. The CDR3 DNA reads as TGTGCCAGCAGCCAACTATCTAGGCCCGGGGAGCTGTTTTTT.

This clonotype has only a few counts. The gene calls are TRBV28 and TRBJ2-1; possible D gene TRBD2, 5 bases. Looked up from germline, CDR1 is MDHEN and CDR2 is SYDVKM. Deletions cut 4 bases from V and 8 bases from J, with 12 bases between. This CDR3 has 13 amino acids. CDR3 amino acids: CASSSASFDEQFF. The CDR3 DNA sequence: TGTGCCAGCAGTTCGGCTAGCTTCGATGAGCAGTTCTTC.

This clonotype has a handful of counts. The chain carries TRBV2 and TRBJ2-2; D not resolved. This CDR3 has 13 amino acids. The V and J ends lost 8 bases and 1 base respectively, with 8 bases between them. Germline CDR1 is SNHLY and CDR2 is FYNNEI. The CDR3 sequence: CASHEENTGELFF. The CDR3 nucleotides are TGTGCCAGCCACGAGGAGAACACCGGGGAGCTGTTTTTT.

The rearrangement links TRBV20-1 to TRBJ2-7; tentative D call: TRBD2 (6 bases). The CDR3 consists of 15 residues. Germline V gene sequence: CDR1 DFQATT, CDR2 SNEGSKA (reference sequence). Trimming removed 0 bases at V and 0 bases at J, with 12 bases between. The CDR3 DNA reads as TGCAGTGCTAGAGATCCCTTAGCGGCCTCCTACGAGCAGTACTTC. It codes for CSARDPLAASYEQYF.

The chain is built from TRBV5-1 and TRBJ2-3; 9 nucleotides align to TRBD1. The CDR3 is 16 residues long. CDR1 is SGHRS, CDR2 YFSETQ, per germline. The junction had 7 bases not matched to a gene; V was cut back by 3 bases and J by 2 bases. CDR3 amino acids: CASSWRTGDDTDTQYF. The DNA of the CDR3 is TGCGCCAGCAGCTGGCGGACAGGGGACGACACAGATACGCAGTATTTT.

The V call is TRBV7-9, the J call TRBJ2-2; TRBD1 matches 8 bases. CDR3 length: 16 residues. Losses at the gene ends were 5 bases for V and 7 bases for J; bases not matched to a gene: 12. Germline V lookup: CDR1 SEHNR, CDR2 FQNEAQ (reference sequence). Here the CDR3 reads CASSPGARGLGGELFF. CDR3 bases: TGTGCCAGCAGCCCGGGGGCCAGGGGGCTCGGCGGGGAGCTGTTTTTT.

This clonotype came up many times. V and J are TRBV5-1 and TRBJ2-1; tentative D call: TRBD1 (5 bases). The CDR3 consists of 14 residues. V was trimmed by 6 bases and J by 3 bases, leaving 13 bases between them. Per the germline V gene, CDR1 is SGHRS and CDR2 is YFSETQ. CDR3: CASTPDTYYNEQFF. The CDR3 DNA reads TGCGCCAGCACCCCGGACACTTACTACAATGAGCAGTTCTTC. Supplemented by reference TRBV5-1 and TRBJ2-1, the full variable domain reads KAGVTQTPRYLIKTRGQQVTLSCSPISGHRSVSWYQQTPGQGLQFLFEYFSETQRNKGNFPGRFSGRQFSNSRSEMNVSTLELGDSALYLCASTPDTYYNEQFFGPGTRLTVL.

This chain joins TRBV7-3 and TRBJ2-1; weak D call: TRBD2 (6 bases). The CDR3 consists of 13 residues. V was clipped by 5 bases and J by 9 bases, with 14 bases between them. CDR1 and CDR2 (germline): SGHTA, FQGTGA. CDR3 region: CASSVGGPSEQFF. The CDR3 DNA is TGTGCCAGCAGCGTGGGGGGTCCCAGTGAGCAGTTCTTC.